Listed below are T cell receptor beta chains from one sample, sequenced in a study of T cell responses to AZD1222 COVID-19 vaccine. TCRdb keeps only in-frame clones here, not all; method: immunoSEQ multiplex PCR. The profile shows about 150,000 clones, approximately 88% of them singletons. The sample here was peripheral blood, taken on day 0 of AZD1222 vaccination. These receptors came from an adult in good health. The CDR3 runs from the conserved cysteine through the conserved F or W. A D gene is named only where the DNA matches it firmly. Clone size is stated in some rows and not others, as once, few, many or a class when expanded.

J | size | V | D | DNA | CDR3
TRBJ2-7 | . | TRBV9 | . | TGTGCCAGCAGCGTAGGGACAAACCTCTACGAGCAGTACTTC | CASSVGTNLYEQYF
TRBJ1-1 | . | TRBV28 | . | TGTGCCAGCACCTCTCCGGGCCTAGAACGGTTTGCTTTCTTT | CASTSPGLERFAFF
TRBJ2-7 | . | TRBV24-1 | . | TGTGCCACCACAGGGACTGGGAGGCCCCACTACGAGCAGTACTTC | CATTGTGRPHYEQYF
TRBJ1-1 | . | TRBV5-1 | . | TGCGCCAGCAGCTTGGACCGTGAAGCTTTCTTT | CASSLDREAFF
TRBJ2-3 | . | TRBV6-5 | TRBD2 | TGTGCCAGCAGTCACGGGACTAGCGGGAGGTCGTATTTT | CASSHGTSGRSYF
TRBJ2-3 | . | TRBV27 | . | TGTGCCAGCAGTTTAATCCGGACTTACACAGATACGCAGTATTTT | CASSLIRTYTDTQYF
TRBJ1-2 | . | TRBV30 | TRBD1 | TGTGCCTGGAGTGTATACAGGGGGCTCCATGGCTACACCTTC | CAWSVYRGLHGYTF
TRBJ2-6 | . | TRBV19 | . | TGTGCCAGTAGTACTCAGGGTACTCTCTCTGGGGCCAACGTCCTGACTTTC | CASSTQGTLSGANVLTF
TRBJ1-5 | few | TRBV6-5 | . | TGTGCCAGCAGTTACCGGGAGACCAATCAGCCCCAGCATTTT | CASSYRETNQPQHF
TRBJ1-2 | . | TRBV14 | . | TGTGCCAGCAGCCCCTGGGGGCATTGGGGCTATGGCTACACCTTC | CASSPWGHWGYGYTF
TRBJ2-1 | . | TRBV2 | TRBD2 | TGTGCCAGCAGCGAGGGGACTAGCGGGAAGGGAAAGTTCTTC | CASSEGTSGKGKFF
TRBJ1-5 | . | TRBV7-8 | . | TGTGCCAGCAGCTTAGAGTCCGGAGTCCCGGAACAGCCCCAGCATTTT | CASSLESGVPEQPQHF
TRBJ2-7 | few | TRBV6-5 | TRBD2 | TGTGCCAGCTCCCCAGCGGGAACCTACGAGCAGTACTTC | CASSPAGTYEQYF
TRBJ1-2 | . | TRBV19 | . | TGTGCCATCGCTAGAGGAGATTGGGGCTACACCTTC | CAIARGDWGYTF
TRBJ1-2 | . | TRBV10-3 | . | TGTGCCATCAGTGAGTCCAGGGAGAACTATGGCTACACCTTC | CAISESRENYGYTF
TRBJ1-4 | few | TRBV14 | . | TGTGCCAGCAGCCAAGTTTCTAATGAAAAACTGTTTTTT | CASSQVSNEKLFF
TRBJ1-4 | . | TRBV3-1/TRBV3-2 | TRBD1 | TGTGCCAGCAGCCAAGGGACAGGGGGCGCGTTGGAAAAACTGTTTTTT | CASSQGTGGALEKLFF
TRBJ1-3 | . | TRBV19 | . | TGTGCCAGTAGTATACTAGGGCCGCAAGGAAACACCATATATTTT | CASSILGPQGNTIYF
TRBJ1-5 | . | TRBV19 | . | TGTGCCAGTCGGTCCCGGGACATAAGCAATCAGCCCCAGCATTTT | CASRSRDISNQPQHF
TRBJ2-7 | . | TRBV2 | TRBD1 | TGTGCCAGCAGTCCTCTAGCCGGGACAGGGGGCTTTCGGGAGCAGTACTTC | CASSPLAGTGGFREQYF
TRBJ1-5 | . | TRBV11-2 | TRBD1 | TGTGCCAGCAGCTTAGTTACAGGGGGGGAGCCCCAGCATTTT | CASSLVTGGEPQHF
TRBJ2-7 | . | TRBV18 | . | TGTGCCAGCTCACCAAGGGCAGCATACGAGCAGTACTTC | CASSPRAAYEQYF
TRBJ2-3 | . | TRBV6-4 | . | TGTGCCAGCAGTGACTCGGTTACGGGAGCAGTAGATACGCAGTATTTT | CASSDSVTGAVDTQYF
TRBJ2-1 | . | TRBV7-2 | TRBD2 | TGTGCCAGCAGCTTAGCCGGGACTAGCGGGAGGATTCACAATGAGCAGTTCTTC | CASSLAGTSGRIHNEQFF
TRBJ1-6 | . | TRBV27 | TRBD1 | TGTGCCAGCAGGGCCTACAGGGGAAATAATTCACCCCTCCACTTT | CASRAYRGNNSPLHF
TRBJ1-6 | . | TRBV28 | . | TGTGCCAGCAGTTTATCAAGGGTCGGGAATTCACCCCTCCACTTT | CASSLSRVGNSPLHF
TRBJ1-5 | . | TRBV5-6 | TRBD1 | TGTGCCAGCAGTTGGACAGGGAGTAATCAGCCCCAGCATTTT | CASSWTGSNQPQHF